The T cell receptor beta chain under discussion was sequenced for a study of blood T cell repertoires in COVID-19. Study information: Collection of acute and convalescent COVID-19 samples took place in the United States, Italy and Spain.

The table came from immunoSEQ multiplex PCR; TCRdb's copy has only in-frame clones and leaves some out. Of roughly 87,000 clones in the sample, around 86% were seen once. Deletions cut 1 base from V and 8 bases from J, with 14 bases between. CDR3 length: 14 residues. Germline values: CDR1 SEHNR, CDR2 FQNEAQ (reference sequence). V usage is TRBV7-9 and J usage is TRBJ1-1, with D possibly TRBD1 on 6 matching bases. The sequence was collected from a man aged 40-55 years with acute or convalescent COVID-19. The sample taken for sequencing was peripheral blood. The CDR3 DNA is TGTGCCAGCAGCTTAGAATGGGGGCGCGGAGAAGCTTTCTTT. Translated: CASSLEWGRGEAFF.